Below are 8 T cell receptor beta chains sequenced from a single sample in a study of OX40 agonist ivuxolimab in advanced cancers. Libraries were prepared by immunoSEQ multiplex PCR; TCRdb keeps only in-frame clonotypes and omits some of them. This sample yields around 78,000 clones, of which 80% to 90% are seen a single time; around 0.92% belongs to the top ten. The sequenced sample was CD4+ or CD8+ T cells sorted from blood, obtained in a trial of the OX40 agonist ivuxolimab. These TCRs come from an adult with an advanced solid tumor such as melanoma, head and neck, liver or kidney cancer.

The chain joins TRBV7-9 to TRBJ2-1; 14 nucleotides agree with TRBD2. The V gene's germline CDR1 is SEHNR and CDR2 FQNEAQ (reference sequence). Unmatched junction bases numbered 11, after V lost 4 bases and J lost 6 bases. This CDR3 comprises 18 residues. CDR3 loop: CASSWGTSGSPLGNEQFF. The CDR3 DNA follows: TGTGCCAGCAGCTGGGGGACTAGCGGGAGTCCACTGGGCAATGAGCAGTTCTTC.

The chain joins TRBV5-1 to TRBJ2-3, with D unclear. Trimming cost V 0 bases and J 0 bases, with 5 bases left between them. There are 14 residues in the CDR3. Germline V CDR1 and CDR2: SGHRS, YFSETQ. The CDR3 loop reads CASSLERSTDTQYF. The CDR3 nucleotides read TGCGCCAGCAGCTTGGAGCGTAGCACAGATACGCAGTATTTT.

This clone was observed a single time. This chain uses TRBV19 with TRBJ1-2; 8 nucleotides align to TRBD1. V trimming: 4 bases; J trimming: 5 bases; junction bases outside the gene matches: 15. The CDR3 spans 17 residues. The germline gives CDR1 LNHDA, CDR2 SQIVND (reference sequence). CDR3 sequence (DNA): TGTGCCAGTAGTACCCCACCCGGCCAGGGGGCGAGGTATGGCTACACCTTC. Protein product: CASSTPPGQGARYGYTF.

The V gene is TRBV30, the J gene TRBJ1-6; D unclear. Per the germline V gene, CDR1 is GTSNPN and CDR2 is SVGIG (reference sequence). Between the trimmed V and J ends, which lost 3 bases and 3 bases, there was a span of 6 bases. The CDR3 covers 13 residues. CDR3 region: CAWRYDYNSPLHF. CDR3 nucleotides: TGTGCCTGGAGATATGACTATAATTCACCCCTCCACTTT. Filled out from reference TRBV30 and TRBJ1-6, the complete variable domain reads SQTIHQWPATLVQPVGSPLSLECTVEGTSNPNLYWYRQAAGRGLQLLFYSVGIGQISSEVPQNLSASRPQDRQFILSSKKLLLSDSGFYLCAWRYDYNSPLHFGNGTRLTVT.

The CDR3 nucleotides are TGTGCCAGCAGCCTCGGACTAGCGGGAGTCTACGAGCAGTACTTC. Translated: CASSLGLAGVYEQYF. The V gene is TRBV11-1, the J gene TRBJ2-5; TRBD2 matches 13 bases. The J call could be wrong; TRBJ2-7 is a better fit for the DNA end. The length of the CDR3 is 15 residues. Germline V gives CDR1 SGHAT, CDR2 FQDESV (reference sequence).

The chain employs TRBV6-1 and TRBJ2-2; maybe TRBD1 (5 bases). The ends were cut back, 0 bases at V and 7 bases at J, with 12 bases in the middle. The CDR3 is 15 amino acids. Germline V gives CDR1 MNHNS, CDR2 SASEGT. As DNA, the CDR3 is TGTGCCAGCAGTGAAGCCCTGACAGCACGCGGGGAGCTGTTTTTT. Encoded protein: CASSEALTARGELFF.

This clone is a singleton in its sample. This CDR3 is CASRGGLAVADTQYF. The CDR3 DNA is TGTGCCAGCAGGGGGGGACTAGCGGTAGCAGATACGCAGTATTTT. The chain joins TRBV2 to TRBJ2-3, with 11 nucleotides matching TRBD2. With 6 bases clipped from V and 4 bases from J, the junction kept 6 bases outside the gene matches. The CDR3 runs 15 residues. Germline V lookup: CDR1 SNHLY, CDR2 FYNNEI.

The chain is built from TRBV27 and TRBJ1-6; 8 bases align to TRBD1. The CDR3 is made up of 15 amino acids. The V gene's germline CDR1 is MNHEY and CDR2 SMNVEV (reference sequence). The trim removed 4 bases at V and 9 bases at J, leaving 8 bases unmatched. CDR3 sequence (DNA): TGTGCCAGCAGTTCAGTGGACAGGGACGGTTCACCCCTCCACTTT. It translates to CASSSVDRDGSPLHF.